This TCR beta chain was identified in a study of CXCR3-negative and CXCR3-positive naive CD8 T cells. Points from the study as a whole: CXCR3-positive naive cells had more hydrophobic TRB CDR3s than CXCR3-negative naive cells. Whereas both naive subsets had comparably high diversity, memory CD8+ cells had much lower diversity. For the naive subsets, surface CD5 was similar, and TCR strength was inferred from TRB CDR3 properties.

At approximately 300,000 cells each, triplicate sorts were carried out for each CD8+ T cell subset. UMI-labeled 5' RACE yielded the TRB cDNA libraries. TCRdb re-called the 5' RACE reads; every CDR3 protein appears as one record, without DNA. Its table records roughly 130,000 distinct CDR3 sequences. With regard to this clonotype: Its antigen remains unidentified.

The sequence was collected from a human donor in good health. Some clones in this sample may be carry-over from other donors' samples. The specimen was naive CXCR3+ CD8+ T cells from blood. Subset specified: CD45RO-CCR7+CD27+CD95- naive CD8+ T cells expressing CXCR3 (TNR3+).

The CDR3 spells CASSLRAGQGDDPRFEELFF. This sequence joins TRBV28 and TRBJ1-4; TCRdb selects TRBD1, and the lack of DNA leaves this call unchecked. Per the germline V gene, CDR1 is MDHEN and CDR2 is SYDVKM. The CDR3 is 20 amino acids.